This record looks at one T cell receptor (beta chain) sequence and its context. Antigen: not known. Profiled with immunoSEQ multiplex PCR; TCRdb holds only in-frame clones, not every one. This table holds about 100,000 clones, 85% to 90% found once. This record comes from a study of T cell responses to AZD1222 COVID-19 vaccine. General study findings and limits: Spike-specific TCR breadth and depth rose after two AZD1222 doses. White British donors predominated, females outnumbered males, and clonal diversity was possibly underestimated.

Germline CDR1 and CDR2: KGHSH and LQKENI. V dropped 2 bases and J dropped 4 bases, with 11 bases sitting between them. The CDR3 runs 15 residues. Sequenced material: peripheral blood, taken on day 0 of AZD1222 vaccination. The V gene is TRBV18, the J gene TRBJ1-4; D remains ambiguous. The sequence was obtained from an adult in good health. CDR3 in amino acids: CASSPGSQINEKLFF. The CDR3 DNA sequence: TGTGCCAGCTCACCAGGATCGCAGATTAATGAAAAACTGTTTTTT.